This T cell receptor (beta chain) was retrieved from a study of cytomegalovirus exposure and HLA in healthy donors (dated by TCRdb to 2016 to 2017). Concerning the study at large: An earlier analysis of roughly 570 of the donors reported 276 Gb of sequence data and 90 million to 120 million unique TCR beta sequences obtained from about 180 million T cells. An early release covering roughly 640 HLA-typed donors comprised approximately 300 gigabases of sequencing data and some 79 million unique TCR sequences. Among the roughly 400 genotyped donors, under 90% belonged to the genetic ancestry cluster associated with self-reported Caucasian donors. The study was designed to test whether signatures of past pathogen exposure could be identified by cataloging public T cell receptors. Using immunosequencing, the study profiled T cell repertoires from 666 subjects and related those repertoires to cytomegalovirus serostatus. Along with the approximately 620-subject first cohort, a separate validation cohort of approximately 110 different subjects was used. High-throughput TCR immunosequencing, statistical association of individual TCRs with disease status, and machine learning were combined to predict cytomegalovirus infection status. To study patterns of TCR occurrence, a later analysis re-analyzed previously published TCR beta repertoires from around 670 donors and added high-resolution HLA genotyping. Rather than drawing on any new phenotypic data, the later analysis identified candidate immune exposures from TCR beta sequences and the way those sequences occurred across donors. In an earlier analysis of 550 to 700 of the donors, high-throughput TCR beta sequencing was used to judge whether each TCR beta V gene segment behaved as functional or pseudogenic. Alongside the repertoire data, information on donor age, sex, ethnicity and CMV serostatus was compiled. Genome-wide SNP genotypes for about 65% of the roughly 670 donors were used in a later genetic analysis, which treated that subset as a discovery cohort. All discovery cohort repertoires had been generated on a single sequencing platform. Class I and class II HLA loci were covered by the typing at four-digit resolution. The number of typed donors differed by locus: about 620-640 for A, B, C, DRB1 and DQB1; some 500 for DQA1; 606 for DPA1; and roughly 490 for DPB1. Several DR-DQ haplotypes were treated as single units for association and clustering because of strong linkage in the cohort. Among 350 to 400 genotyped donors of the cohort, an average of roughly 240,000 unique TCR beta nucleotide sequences were sequenced per donor, approximately 20% of them non-productive.

Turning to this clone: It lacks a known antigen. The record has no base qualities; no much larger clone is one base away.

Library preparation was by the immunoSEQ multiplex PCR assay. For the multiplex PCR, a mixture combining 60 forward primers for TCR Vbeta segments and 13 reverse primers for TCR Jbeta segments was used. Amplification of the CDR3 region of rearranged TCR beta genes was performed with a multiplex PCR assay on genomic DNA. Amplified TCR beta libraries were sequenced as 87-base-pair reads on the Illumina HiSeq System. Per the source publication's procedure: A later analysis counted about 82 million unique TCR beta chains across the 500 to 850 repertoires, and approximately 11 million of these chains were shared by at least two donors. Raw reads were error-corrected and collapsed into unique sequences with a nearest-neighbor algorithm that merged closely related sequences to remove PCR and sequencing errors. V, D and J gene segments were assigned by aligning CDR3 sequences to IMGT reference sequences. For a sequence to be retained, a match of at least six nucleotides was required to both a V gene segment and a J gene segment. A rearrangement was called productive if the CDR3 had no stop codons and remained in frame with V and J, and every other rearrangement was called non-productive. CDR3 was defined according to IMGT convention as the region running from the second conserved V-encoded cysteine to the conserved J-encoded phenylalanine. The earlier analysis of some 540 of the donors excluded any sequence lacking an unambiguous match to a single V gene segment. In an earlier analysis of about 590 of the donors, a V segment was called functional when productive rearrangements were above 56.7%, and segregating when the standard deviation between donors exceeded 5%. A statistical classification framework was built for diagnosing cytomegalovirus status from the catalog of TCR beta chain sequences. V and J gene assignment, in a later analysis, came from comparing TCR nucleotide sequences with IMGT/GENE-DB human TR gene sequences. A later analysis assigned CDR3 sequences and most-parsimonious VDJ recombination scenarios with the TCRdist pipeline. In a later analysis, every TCR beta chain was defined by the combination of its CDR3 amino acid sequence and its V-gene family, and reads without a unique V-gene family were dropped. A later analysis removed 550 to 700 highly shared, low-generation-probability nucleotide sequences to deal with suspected cross-contamination and a sequencing artifact. In a later analysis, a clonal expansion index was calculated for each public chain from normalized within-repertoire ranks of inferred template counts. Generation probabilities in a later analysis came from a VDJ recombination model fitted to out-of-frame rearrangements, and those results were checked against IGoR. A later analysis scored TCR-TCR, TCR-HLA and TCR-CMV co-occurrence with hypergeometric tests, applying a repertoire-size bias correction to TCR pairs. To estimate false discovery rates, a later analysis permuted the HLA or CMV assignments 20 times. In a later analysis, co-occurring TCRs were grouped with DBSCAN, and TCRdist sequence similarity was added when clustering was performed within HLA-allele-positive subsets. For co-occurrence clustering, repertoires with fewer than 30,000 or more than 120,000 public chains were excluded, along with roughly 5 repertoires with anomalous nucleotide sharing. Drawn from immuneACCESS, this table holds only the in-frame rearrangements with V and J called that TCRdb kept. Clones are partly lost; checked studies trace under half to an unresolved V gene and leave the rest unexplained. D and trimming were read from the DNA, whereas the V and J calls and clone size are those reported in that table. The sample table shows approximately 120,000 clones, and over 65% are seen once. Clones ranked in the top ten supply approximately 10% of the sample.

V is clipped by 5 bases and J by 8 bases, and the sequence between their germline boundaries is 24 bases long. From the cysteine up to the phenylalanine, the CDR3 has a length of 16 residues. The DNA shown is the 48-base CDR3, in frame from base 1. CDR1 and CDR2 are drawn from the germline V gene: MDHEN, SYDVKM. Broader findings and caveats from the paper: When HLA alleles, especially DR and DQ, strongly co-occurred, attributing TCR associations to individual alleles was difficult. V-gene and J-gene trimming of TCR beta chains was associated with a missense DCLRE1C variant in a later genetic analysis, and the association was replicated in an independent cohort. In the study, about 150 TCR beta chains were listed as associated with cytomegalovirus. Compared with the roughly 670-donor mean, donors in an Asian-associated ancestry cluster had fewer N-insertions in productive TCRs, according to a later genetic analysis. A further reported finding was that TCR beta sequences accurately predicted the HLA-A and HLA-B alleles for most subjects in the first cohort. Some IMGT-functional V segments, including TRBV6-2 and TRBV6-3, could not be distinguished by the 87-base-pair reads and were therefore excluded. A later analysis associated 16,951 TCR beta sequences with specific HLA alleles at a false discovery rate of 0.05. Roughly 15 rarely observed V segments, including chromosome 9 orphons, were excluded from the earlier analysis of some 590 of the donors because counts were too low. In this cohort, only TCR beta chains were sequenced, and detectable features were limited by the absence of alpha or paired-chain data. In vitro tests confirmed that a few of the cytomegalovirus-associated TCR beta chains recognize cytomegalovirus antigens. Most TCR sequences were observed very rarely across donors, whereas some public TCRs were present in many individuals. The only immune exposure information available for the cohort was CMV serostatus. Because HLA typing was unavailable for some donors at each locus, only the typed subset was used in association tests. A cluster of highly shared sequence variants was judged likely to be a technical artifact of the sequencing pipeline. Sequencing depth was assumed to be roughly uniform across donors in the presence/absence analyses, though that assumption may not hold. A later analysis found that HLA-associated TCR beta chains were more clonally expanded and had lower generation probabilities than equally common non-associated chains. It was suggested by the authors that the approach could potentially be generalized to other disease states and immunological phenotypes. Cytomegalovirus status was reported to be diagnosed by the classifier with high specificity and sensitivity in both the original and validation cohorts. Several of the top co-occurrence clusters appeared to be linked to parvovirus B19, influenza, CMV and Epstein-Barr virus, according to a later analysis. A later analysis found that TCR association rates varied across HLA loci, with DRB1 alleles showing the most associated TCRs and HLA-C alleles the fewest. Broadly in line with IMGT annotations, most TCR beta V segments showed up in productive rearrangements about 87% or about 30% of the time in an earlier analysis of 587 of the donors. Correlated functional status among segregating V segments might reflect linkage disequilibrium, but an unknown experimental factor could not be ruled out. According to a later analysis, most CMV-associated TCR beta chains appeared to be HLA-restricted, and the HLA associations seemed to be driven largely by CMV exposure.

The cohort comprised fewer than 700 healthy bone marrow donors. Cohort members were all nominally healthy when sampled, although unrecorded immune exposures were likely present. The donor was CMV seropositive and was included in the group of 250 to 350 seropositive cohort members. Every donor gave a peripheral blood sample, and the peripheral blood mononuclear cells from that sample were used for TCR beta sequencing. Genomic DNA was extracted from the blood cell samples with the Qiagen DNeasy Blood Extraction Kit. The receptor chain draws on TRBV28 and TRBJ1-1, with the D gene not clear enough to name. This sequence originates from a young man in good health and CMV-seropositive. Source material: PBMCs. CDR3 region: CASSEVGRMEITEAFF. The nucleotides are TGTGCCAGCAGTGAGGTCGGGAGAATGGAAATTACGGAAGCTTTCTTT. The entire variable domain, with the stretches around the CDR3 drawn from the reference TRBV28 and TRBJ1-1 proteins, is DVKVTQSSRYLVKRTGEKVFLECVQDMDHENMFWYRQDPGLGLRLIYFSYDVKMKEKGDIPEGYSVSREKKERFSLILESASTNQTSMYLCASSEVGRMEITEAFFGQGTRLTVV.